The entry below describes one T cell receptor beta chain. Its antigen is unknown. The sample comes from a study of shared clonotypes between healthy human individuals. Naive CD8 cells lacked CD45RO, underwent positive selection for CCR7 and left out terminally differentiated effector memory CD45RA+ cells. V was pared by 0 bases and J by 8 bases, with 22 bases between. This CDR3 is built from 17 residues. TCRdb's copy holds only in-frame clones and misses some; the assay was immunoSEQ multiplex PCR. This table has fewer than 700,000 clones, roughly 96% appearing once. Points from the study as a whole: Enrolling few donors narrowed the genetic and exposure-history diversity that was represented.

This sequence originates from a woman in her 30s in good health. The sequenced material came from naive CD8+ T cells sorted from blood. The chain carries TRBV23-1 and TRBJ1-2, with D perhaps TRBD1 (6 bases). TRBV23-1 qualifies as an ORF whose function is uncertain. The CDR3 is CASSQSLHRDPSVGYTF. CDR3 DNA sequence: TGCGCCAGCAGTCAATCCCTCCACAGGGATCCCAGTGTCGGCTACACCTTC.